The 17 T cell receptor beta chains below come from one sample, sequenced in a study of T-cell memory formation after mild COVID-19. TCRdb analysed the 5' RACE reads with MiXCR anew, one entry per CDR3 protein. The sample consists of about 170,000 distinct CDR3 sequences, about an eighth of them appearing once. The source material was PBMCs or a T cell subset sorted from them (not recorded which). These receptors all stem from a man aged 18 to 35 who had mild COVID-19 (a few samples of this study predate the infection). Cell type and time point are not known.

This clonotype was counted ten times or more. The gene calls are TRBV2 and TRBJ2-2; perhaps TRBD2 as D (6 bases). V was pared by 9 bases and J by 4 bases, with 12 bases between. The CDR3 runs 13 residues. The germline V gene encodes CDR1 SNHLY and CDR2 FYNNEI. The chain's CDR3 is CARAGGGTGELFF. CDR3 nucleotides: TGTGCCAGAGCCGGGGGTGGCACCGGGGAGCTGTTTTTT.

This clonotype was seen a few times. This rearrangement joins TRBV11-2 to TRBJ1-2, with 8 nucleotides matching TRBD1. The CDR3 extends over 14 amino acids. CDR1 is SGHAT and CDR2 is FQNNGV in the germline V gene. Unmatched junction bases numbered 11, after V lost 8 bases and J lost 6 bases. This CDR3 is CASARGLEADGYTF. Written as DNA, the CDR3 is TGTGCCAGCGCCAGGGGGCTCGAGGCCGATGGCTACACCTTC.

The rearrangement uses TRBV7-2 and TRBJ1-5; tentatively, D is TRBD1 (5 bases). This CDR3 contains 13 residues. The germline gives CDR1 SGHTA, CDR2 FQGNSA. The V gene lost 2 bases and the J gene lost 7 bases, with 9 bases spanning the gap. The CDR3 here is CASSLLGEQPQHF. The CDR3 nucleotides are TGTGCCAGCAGCTTATTGGGGGAACAGCCCCAGCATTTT.

This chain uses TRBV7-8 with TRBJ2-1, with TRBD1 as a possible D gene (6 bases). Germline lookup yields CDR1 SGHVS and CDR2 FQNEAQ. With 5 bases removed from V and 0 bases from J, the gap between germline ends came to 11 bases. The CDR3 has 15 residues. The CDR3 nucleotides read TGTGCCAGCAGCGCCCAGGGGAGCTCCTACAATGAGCAGTTCTTC. As protein: CASSAQGSSYNEQFF.

V gene TRBV7-2 combines with J gene TRBJ1-2; no clear D. The V end lost 5 bases, the J end lost 6 bases, and 13 bases lay between the germline ends. Germline lookup yields CDR1 SGHTA and CDR2 FQGNSA. The CDR3 has 13 amino acids. The CDR3: CASSPLARDGYTF. DNA of the CDR3: TGTGCCAGCAGCCCGCTGGCCCGCGATGGCTACACCTTC. The whole variable domain, filled in from reference TRBV7-2 and TRBJ1-2, reads GAGVSQSPSNKVTEKGKDVELRCDPISGHTALYWYRQSLGQGLEFLIYFQGNSAPDKSGLPSDRFSAERTGGSVSTLTIQRTQQEDSAVYLCASSPLARDGYTFGSGTRLTVV.

The CDR3, as DNA: TGTGCCAGCTCACCTTATCCGGATGGGACTGAAGCTTTCTTT. This translates into CASSPYPDGTEAFF. This chain joins TRBV18 and TRBJ1-1; no definite D call. The CDR3 spans 14 residues. V gave up 3 bases and J gave up 5 bases, with 13 bases separating them. Per germline, CDR1 KGHSH and CDR2 LQKENI.

V is TRBV5-1 and J is TRBJ1-4; D remains unclear. The germline gives CDR1 SGHRS, CDR2 YFSETQ. The V end was cut by 4 bases, the J end by 0 bases, with 13 bases between. This CDR3 region has 16 residues. CDR3 residues: CASSGSGGTTNEKLFF. DNA of the CDR3: TGCGCCAGCAGCGGGTCTGGAGGTACAACTAATGAAAAACTGTTTTTT.

This clonotype has only a few counts. The chain links TRBV7-3 to TRBJ1-2, with a tentative D call TRBD1 (6 bases). Germline V gene sequence: CDR1 SGHTA, CDR2 FQGTGA. This CDR3 is built from 14 residues. Trimming stripped 5 bases from V and 6 bases from J, with 16 bases between. The CDR3 DNA sequence: TGTGCCAGCAGCCCAGATCAGGGGCGAGATGGCTACACCTTC. Translated: CASSPDQGRDGYTF.

The chain joins TRBV20-1 to TRBJ2-1; tentative D call: TRBD2 (6 bases). The CDR3 has 13 amino acids. Germline CDR1 DFQATT, CDR2 SNEGSKA (reference sequence). Deletions cut 3 bases from V and 3 bases from J, with 9 bases between. CDR3 in DNA: TGCAGTGCTAGTGGCGGGATCTACAATGAGCAGTTCTTC. Translating gives CSASGGIYNEQFF.

In its sample, this clonotype was seen many times. This rearrangement joins TRBV7-9 to TRBJ2-1; 8 bases align to TRBD2. Germline CDR1 and CDR2: SEHNR and FQNEAQ (reference sequence). This CDR3 has 14 residues. V shed 6 bases and J 4 bases; nucleotides not matched to a gene: 5. The CDR3 region is CASSRSGGYNEQFF. CDR3 sequence (DNA): TGTGCCAGCAGTAGAAGCGGGGGTTACAATGAGCAGTTCTTC.

This chain connects TRBV28 to TRBJ2-7; a weak D match, TRBD2 (7 bases). This CDR3 region has 14 residues. The germline CDR1 and CDR2 sequences are MDHEN and SYDVKM. With 3 bases removed from V and 4 bases from J, the gap between germline ends came to 13 bases. CDR3 nucleotide sequence: TGTGCCAGCAGTTTTCGGGGGGCGGAATACGAGCAGTACGTC. Translating gives CASSFRGAEYEQYV.

This clonotype was counted only a few times. V and J are TRBV5-6 and TRBJ1-2; the D is unclear. Trimming took off 4 bases at V and 2 bases at J, with 12 bases between the two ends. Germline V lookup: CDR1 SGHDT, CDR2 YYEEEE. The CDR3 consists of 14 residues. CDR3 DNA sequence: TGTGCCAGCAGCCACGTGGGAGGGAACTATGGCTACACCTTC. Protein sequence: CASSHVGGNYGYTF.

This clonotype was seen ten or more times. The gene calls are TRBV3-1 and TRBJ2-5; no firm D call. This CDR3 has 12 amino acids. The germline V gene has CDR1 LGHDT and CDR2 YNNKEL (reference sequence). V was clipped by 4 bases and J by 9 bases, with 12 bases between them. The CDR3 DNA reads as TGTGCCAGCAGCCCTAGAGATGAGTCCCAGTACTTC. Protein product: CASSPRDESQYF.

There are a few counts of this clonotype. J is TRBJ2-7 and V is TRBV20-1, with D maybe TRBD2 (6 bases). The CDR3 consists of 12 residues. Germline V gives CDR1 DFQATT, CDR2 SNEGSKA (reference sequence). V lost 1 base, J lost 7 bases, and 11 bases lay in between. CDR3: CSARGHGREQYF. The CDR3, as DNA: TGCAGTGCTAGAGGGCATGGGAGGGAGCAGTACTTC.

This rearrangement joins TRBV3-1 to TRBJ2-3; D is possibly TRBD1 or TRBD2 (5 bases each). The length of the CDR3 is 14 residues. Germline assignment: CDR1 LGHDT and CDR2 YNNKEL (reference sequence). With 6 bases removed from V and 2 bases from J, the gap between germline ends came to 12 bases. The CDR3 loop reads CASSRTGATDTQYF. The CDR3 bases are TGTGCCAGCAGTCGGACTGGGGCCACAGATACGCAGTATTTT.

The J gene is TRBJ2-3, the V gene TRBV7-9; D remains unclear. The V and J ends lost 5 bases and 1 base respectively, with 13 bases between them. CDR3 length: 15 residues. In germline, CDR1 is SEHNR, CDR2 FQNEAQ (reference sequence). The CDR3 is CASSPWTAGTDTQYF. DNA of the CDR3: TGTGCCAGCAGCCCATGGACGGCGGGCACAGATACGCAGTATTTT.

This clonotype was detected a few times. The V and J genes are TRBV4-1 and TRBJ1-2; possible D gene TRBD1, 6 bases. Trimming removed 0 bases from V and 7 bases from J, with 18 bases in between. CDR1 MGHRA and CDR2 YSYEKL come from the germline V gene. This CDR3 comprises 16 residues. CDR3 region: CASSQEMAPRGSGYTF. In DNA, the CDR3 is TGCGCCAGCAGCCAAGAGATGGCGCCGAGGGGGAGTGGCTACACCTTC.